A single sample gave rise to the 18 T cell receptor beta chains below, sequenced in a study of T cell changes during pregnancy in multiple sclerosis. Clones were read by immunoSEQ multiplex PCR, and TCRdb kept only the in-frame ones, dropping some. The sample comprises tens of thousands of clones, over 90% of which are singletons, and about 2.6% rests with the top ten. The input for sequencing was CD8+ T cells from peripheral blood mononuclear cells, taken in the third trimester of pregnancy. Receptor source: a female donor with multiple sclerosis, enrolled in a pregnancy study.

The rearrangement joins TRBV6-1 to TRBJ2-7; D perhaps matches TRBD2 (5 bases). Germline V gives CDR1 MNHNS, CDR2 SASEGT. V lost 1 base and J lost 2, with 12 bases in between. The CDR3 extends over 15 amino acids. The CDR3 nucleotides read TGTGCCAGCAGTGAAGAAGCGGCGGCAACCTACGAGCAGTACTTC. Translated: CASSEEAAATYEQYF.

The chain is built from TRBV4-1 and TRBJ1-1, with a tentative D call TRBD1 (6 bases). The V gene lost 0 bases and the J gene lost 8 bases, with 10 bases spanning the gap. Germline CDR1 MGHRA, CDR2 YSYEKL. This CDR3 comprises 13 residues. CDR3 region: CASSQERGWEAFF. Here the CDR3 DNA reads TGCGCCAGCAGCCAAGAAAGGGGGTGGGAAGCTTTCTTT.

This chain joins TRBV27 and TRBJ2-5, with TRBD2 identical over 9 bases. The CDR3 runs 13 residues. V lost 4 bases to trimming and J lost 10 bases; unmatched junction nucleotides: 7. Germline CDR1 reads MNHEY; CDR2 reads SMNVEV (reference sequence). CDR3 in amino acids: CASSSARLADQYF. Here the CDR3 DNA reads TGTGCCAGCAGTTCGGCCCGACTAGCGGACCAGTACTTC.

This chain's CDR3 is CSIAGQGDYGYTF. The CDR3 DNA follows: TGCAGCATCGCCGGACAGGGGGATTATGGCTACACCTTC. This chain uses TRBV29-1 with TRBJ1-2; TRBD1 matches 10 bases. The CDR3 runs to 13 residues. CDR1 is SQVTM, CDR2 ANQGSEA, per germline. V dropped 8 bases and J dropped 5; count of bases not matched to a gene: 8.

The V call is TRBV30, the J call TRBJ2-1; D ambiguous. This CDR3 region has 13 residues. Trimming left V 0 bases short and J 4 bases short, with 7 bases between. CDR1 and CDR2 (germline): GTSNPN, SVGIG (reference sequence). Written as DNA, the CDR3 is TGTGCCTGGAGTGTTCTTCCGTACAATGAGCAGTTCTTC. This sequence encodes CAWSVLPYNEQFF.

V is TRBV19 and J is TRBJ2-1, with 8 bases aligning to TRBD2. Germline CDR1 reads LNHDA; CDR2 reads SQIVND (reference sequence). The CDR3 spans 17 residues. V trimming: 1 base; J trimming: 0 bases; junction bases outside the gene matches: 5. The CDR3 nucleotides are TGTGCCAGTAGTATAGTATGGCTAGCGGGCTCCTACAATGAGCAGTTCTTC. Protein sequence: CASSIVWLAGSYNEQFF.

CDR3 residues: CAWSVLKRDTQYF. For the CDR3, the DNA is TGTGCCTGGAGTGTACTAAAAAGAGATACGCAGTATTTT. The chain couples TRBV30 to TRBJ2-3; no clear D gene. This CDR3 comprises 13 residues. Germline V lookup: CDR1 GTSNPN, CDR2 SVGIG (reference sequence). The germline V and J ends were trimmed by 0 bases and 5 bases, with 9 bases remaining between them.

The gene calls are TRBV10-3 and TRBJ2-5; 12 bases agree with TRBD2. V dropped 2 bases and J dropped 5; count of bases not matched to a gene: 3. The V gene's germline CDR1 is ENHRY and CDR2 SYGVKD. The CDR3 runs to 15 residues. DNA for the CDR3: TGTGCCATCAGTGAGACCCTAGCGGGAGGGGAGACCCAGTACTTC. Protein sequence: CAISETLAGGETQYF.

The rearrangement links TRBV7-9 to TRBJ1-1; 10 bases are shared with TRBD1. This CDR3 region has 17 residues. V shed 6 bases, J shed 1 base, and the junction held 11 bases outside the gene matches. Germline CDR1 and CDR2: SEHNR and FQNEAQ (reference sequence). The CDR3 DNA reads as TGTGCCAGCAGTCTACCGGGACAGGGGACCCCGAACACTGAAGCTTTCTTT. This sequence encodes CASSLPGQGTPNTEAFF. The whole variable domain, remainder taken from reference TRBV7-9 and TRBJ1-1, is DTGVSQNPRHKITKRGQNVTFRCDPISEHNRLYWYRQTLGQGPEFLTYFQNEAQLEKSRLLSDRFSAERPKGSFSTLEIQRTEQGDSAMYLCASSLPGQGTPNTEAFFGQGTRLTVV.

This sequence joins TRBV15 and TRBJ2-5; 8 bases map to TRBD2. Germline V gives CDR1 LNHNV, CDR2 YYDKDF (reference sequence). This CDR3 has 16 amino acids. With 1 base clipped from V and 5 bases from J, the junction kept 9 bases outside the gene matches. The CDR3 region is CATSRGGAGEEETQYF. In DNA form, the CDR3 reads TGTGCCACCAGCAGAGGCGGAGCGGGAGAGGAGGAGACCCAGTACTTC.

This chain connects TRBV30 to TRBJ2-5, with 8 bases aligning to TRBD2. CDR3 length: 15 residues. V dropped 1 base and J dropped 2; count of bases not matched to a gene: 6. Per germline, CDR1 GTSNPN and CDR2 SVGIG (reference sequence). The chain's CDR3 is CAWSEASGRQETQYF. As DNA, the CDR3 is TGTGCCTGGAGTGAGGCTAGCGGGCGGCAAGAGACCCAGTACTTC.

The J gene is TRBJ2-4, the V gene TRBV19, with D possibly matching TRBD2 (5 bases). Between the trimmed V and J ends, which lost 7 bases and 6 bases, there was a span of 13 bases. This CDR3 has 13 residues. CDR1 and CDR2 (germline): LNHDA, SQIVND (reference sequence). Written as DNA, the CDR3 is TGTGCCAGTACCCCAGTTGCGGGAAACATTCAGTACTTC. Amino acids: CASTPVAGNIQYF.

The chain uses TRBV9 and TRBJ2-3; 11 positions agree with TRBD2. The CDR3 consists of 16 residues. With 3 bases clipped from V and 6 bases from J, the junction kept 9 bases outside the gene matches. CDR1 and CDR2 from the germline V gene are SGDLS and YYNGEE. The CDR3 DNA reads as TGTGCCAGCAGCGAACCCTTAGCGGGAGGGCCGGATACGCAGTATTTT. Amino acids: CASSEPLAGGPDTQYF.

The V gene is TRBV28, the J gene TRBJ1-5, with 8 bases matching TRBD1. The CDR3 length is 16 residues. CDR1 is MDHEN, CDR2 SYDVKM, per germline. Unmatched junction bases numbered 11, after V lost 4 bases and J lost 6 bases. The CDR3 here is CASSSTRDRRLQPQHF. CDR3 nucleotide sequence: TGTGCCAGCAGTTCGACCCGGGACAGGAGGCTTCAGCCCCAGCATTTT. Complete variable domain (other parts from reference TRBV28 and TRBJ1-5): DVKVTQSSRYLVKRTGEKVFLECVQDMDHENMFWYRQDPGLGLRLIYFSYDVKMKEKGDIPEGYSVSREKKERFSLILESASTNQTSMYLCASSSTRDRRLQPQHFGDGTRLSIL.

The chain is built from TRBV13 and TRBJ2-5, with D perhaps matching TRBD2 (5 bases). The CDR3 is 14 amino acids. The ends were cut back, 2 bases at V and 5 bases at J, with 12 bases in the middle. CDR1 and CDR2 (germline): PRHDT, FYEKMQ (reference sequence). The CDR3 loop reads CASSLISGIETQYF. DNA of the CDR3: TGTGCCAGCAGCTTAATTTCGGGGATCGAGACCCAGTACTTC.

V gene TRBV1 combines with J gene TRBJ1-2; the DNA was not used to check the table's D call, TRBD1. TRBV1 is a pseudogene locus. CDR3 length: 15 amino acids. CDR3 DNA: TGCACCAGCTTTCCAGTCTGGTCCTCTAACTATGGCTACACCTTC. Amino acids: CTSFPVWSSNYGYTF.

The rearrangement joins TRBV9 to TRBJ2-2; 10 bases are a match to TRBD2. V shed 4 bases and J 6 bases; nucleotides not matched to a gene: 9. Germline V gene lookup returns CDR1 SGDLS and CDR2 YYNGEE. This CDR3 contains 16 residues. This chain's CDR3 is CASSPASGRDAGELFF. In DNA, the CDR3 is TGTGCCAGCAGCCCAGCCAGCGGGAGGGACGCCGGGGAGCTGTTTTTT. Full variable domain (missing parts from reference TRBV9 and TRBJ2-2): DSGVTQTPKHLITATGQRVTLRCSPRSGDLSVYWYQQSLDQGLQFLIQYYNGEERAKGNILERFSAQQFPDLHSELNLSSLELGDSALYFCASSPASGRDAGELFFGEGSRLTVL.

The chain recombines TRBV13 with TRBJ2-3; 9 bases agree with TRBD2. The CDR3 runs 15 residues. Unmatched junction bases numbered 1, after V lost 1 base and J lost 2 bases. Germline lookup yields CDR1 PRHDT and CDR2 FYEKMQ (reference sequence). The CDR3 DNA is TGTGCCAGCAGCTTAGCTAGCGGGGCCACAGATACGCAGTATTTT. As protein: CASSLASGATDTQYF.